The 22 T cell receptor beta chains listed next were all sequenced from one sample in a study of shared clonotypes between healthy human individuals. Clones were read by immunoSEQ multiplex PCR, and TCRdb kept only the in-frame ones, dropping some. Of roughly 2.2 million clones listed, 85% to 95% are singletons. Sequenced input: naive CD4+ T cells from PBMCs. Subset specified: CD45RA+ positively selected. Every receptor here comes from a man younger than 35 in good health. Some clones in this sample may be carry-over from other donors' samples.

This chain links TRBV7-9 with TRBJ2-5, with 8 bases that match TRBD2. The CDR3 extends over 15 amino acids. Per germline, CDR1 SEHNR and CDR2 FQNEAQ (reference sequence). J lost 5 bases, V lost 3 bases, and 8 bases had no gene match. The CDR3 region has the DNA TGTGCCAGCAGCTTCCCCGGGAGGGCTGGCGAGACCCAGTACTTC. Protein sequence: CASSFPGRAGETQYF.

The genes are TRBV5-5 and TRBJ2-7; TRBD1 agrees at 7 bases. This CDR3 region has 13 residues. Germline V lookup: CDR1 SGHKS, CDR2 YYEKEE (reference sequence). V trimming: 0 bases; J trimming: 5 bases; junction bases outside the gene matches: 2. CDR3 protein: CASSLEGAHEQYF. The CDR3 region has the DNA TGTGCCAGCAGCTTGGAGGGGGCCCACGAGCAGTACTTC.

The chain uses TRBV4-3 and TRBJ1-6, with D possibly TRBD1 on 5 matching bases. CDR1 and CDR2 from the germline V gene are LGHNA and YSLEER. Trimming pared 3 bases from V and 7 bases from J, leaving 13 bases between. This CDR3 spans 15 amino acids. CDR3 bases: TGCGCCAGCAGCCAGGGGGTAGTCTCGAATTCACCCCTCCACTTT. Protein sequence: CASSQGVVSNSPLHF.

A remark on this clone: Additional DNA sequences in this sample encode the identical CDR3. The chain employs TRBV5-1 and TRBJ1-1; D is uncertain. Trimming removed 0 bases at V and 5 bases at J, with 8 bases between. This CDR3 is 13 amino acids long. The germline CDR1 and CDR2 sequences are SGHRS and YFSETQ. The CDR3 coding sequence is TGCGCCAGCAGCTTGGGAGGAACAACTGAAGCTTTCTTT. This encodes CASSLGGTTEAFF.

This chain joins TRBV4-1 and TRBJ2-7; perhaps TRBD2 as D (6 bases). The germline V and J ends were trimmed by 1 base and 0 bases, with 10 bases remaining between them. CDR1 is MGHRA, CDR2 YSYEKL, per germline. This CDR3 is 15 amino acids long. For the CDR3, the DNA is TGCGCCAGCAGCCAAGGGGACTGGAGCTCCTACGAGCAGTACTTC. Translated: CASSQGDWSSYEQYF.

This rearrangement joins TRBV18 to TRBJ2-3; either TRBD1 or TRBD2 may supply D (6 bases each). This CDR3 comprises 17 residues. The germline V and J ends were trimmed by 1 base and 2 bases, with 16 bases remaining between them. In germline, CDR1 is KGHSH, CDR2 LQKENI. The CDR3 DNA sequence: TGTGCCAGCTCACCACGCACGGGGGCCCCCTCCACAGATACGCAGTATTTT. It encodes CASSPRTGAPSTDTQYF.

The chain has TRBV5-6 and TRBJ1-1; the D gene is possibly TRBD1 (5 bases). Trimming took 2 bases from V and 6 from J, leaving 11 bases between them. The CDR3 sequence is 13 residues long. From germline, CDR1 is SGHDT and CDR2 YYEEEE. The DNA of the CDR3 is TGTGCCAGCAGCTTCCTAGGGGTCCCTGAAGCTTTCTTT. This translates into CASSFLGVPEAFF.

Note on this clone: Other DNA sequences in this sample translate to the same CDR3. The chain is built from TRBV28 and TRBJ1-2; D uncertain. V gave up 1 base and J gave up 0 bases, with 6 bases separating them. CDR3 length: 14 amino acids. Germline assignment: CDR1 MDHEN and CDR2 SYDVKM. DNA of the CDR3: TGTGCCAGCAGTTTATCCGGAACTAACTATGGCTACACCTTC. The encoded protein is CASSLSGTNYGYTF.

The chain couples TRBV27 to TRBJ1-2; 12 nucleotides line up with TRBD1. The germline CDR1 and CDR2 sequences are MNHEY and SMNVEV (reference sequence). Germline trimming cut 3 bases from V and 3 bases from J; bases unmatched to any gene: 2. This CDR3 region has 15 residues. CDR3 in amino acids: CASSLGTGGDYGYTF. Written as DNA, the CDR3 is TGTGCCAGCAGTTTGGGGACAGGGGGCGACTATGGCTACACCTTC.

This clone has only one observation. This chain links TRBV19 with TRBJ1-5; D is ambiguous. This CDR3 contains 13 residues. With 3 bases removed from V and 6 bases from J, the gap between germline ends came to 9 bases. The germline CDR1 and CDR2 sequences are LNHDA and SQIVND (reference sequence). The CDR3 DNA reads TGTGCCAGTAGTATCGTCACCTTTCAGCCCCAGCATTTT. Residues: CASSIVTFQPQHF.

The rearrangement uses TRBV7-9 and TRBJ2-1, with no clear D. The germline CDR1 and CDR2 sequences are SEHNR and FQNEAQ (reference sequence). V was cut by 10 bases and J by 0 bases, with 10 bases left in between. CDR3 length equals 13 residues. The CDR3 reads CATHTDSYNEQFF. The CDR3 bases are TGTGCCACCCATACCGACTCCTACAATGAGCAGTTCTTC.

This clone was detected only once. Other DNA sequences within the sample encode an identical CDR3. This rearrangement joins TRBV9 to TRBJ2-2, with D possibly TRBD2 on 6 matching bases. This CDR3 is 15 amino acids long. CDR1 and CDR2 from the germline V gene are SGDLS and YYNGEE. The ends were cut back, 2 bases at V and 0 bases at J, with 8 bases in the middle. CDR3: CASSVSGANTGELFF. CDR3 bases: TGTGCCAGCAGCGTTTCGGGGGCGAACACCGGGGAGCTGTTTTTT.

The J gene is TRBJ2-7, the V gene TRBV9, with a tentative D call TRBD2 (6 bases). Trimming pared 3 bases from V and 7 bases from J, leaving 14 bases between. The CDR3 extends over 13 amino acids. From germline, CDR1 is SGDLS and CDR2 YYNGEE. Here the CDR3 DNA reads TGTGCCAGCAGCGGGACCGACCGGGGGGAGCAGTACTTC. Translation: CASSGTDRGEQYF. Filled out from reference TRBV9 and TRBJ2-7, the complete variable domain reads DSGVTQTPKHLITATGQRVTLRCSPRSGDLSVYWYQQSLDQGLQFLIQYYNGEERAKGNILERFSAQQFPDLHSELNLSSLELGDSALYFCASSGTDRGEQYFGPGTRLTVT.

The chain employs TRBV28 and TRBJ2-3; D is ambiguous. Germline CDR1 reads MDHEN; CDR2 reads SYDVKM. V lost 7 bases and J lost 0, with 8 bases in between. This CDR3 contains 13 residues. The CDR3 DNA reads as TGTGCCAGCAACCTAGGGAGCACAGATACGCAGTATTTT. It translates to CASNLGSTDTQYF.

This clone was picked up one time. The chain couples TRBV5-4 to TRBJ2-1; the match to TRBD2 covers 7 bases. Trimming at V came to 0 bases and at J to 4 bases, leaving 7 bases not matched to a gene. The CDR3 is made up of 16 amino acids. CDR1 SGHNT and CDR2 YYREEE come from the germline V gene (reference sequence). CDR3 coding DNA: TGTGCCAGCAGCTTGGGGGGGGTAGCGGGTTACAATGAGCAGTTCTTC. Encoded protein: CASSLGGVAGYNEQFF.

This chain joins TRBV19 and TRBJ1-2, with 7 bases that match TRBD1. CDR3 length: 17 residues. Germline CDR1 reads LNHDA; CDR2 reads SQIVND (reference sequence). V shed 2 bases, J shed 8 bases, and the junction held 17 bases outside the gene matches. The CDR3 protein is CASSIRLSSTGQKGYTF. The CDR3 DNA reads TGTGCCAGTAGTATACGGTTGTCCTCGACAGGGCAGAAGGGCTACACCTTC.

This clone was recorded once. The rearrangement links TRBV27 to TRBJ2-1; TRBD2 aligns across 10 bases. The CDR3 has 14 amino acids. V gave up 8 bases and J gave up 6 bases; unmatched junction bases: 7. The germline V gene encodes CDR1 MNHEY and CDR2 SMNVEV (reference sequence). The CDR3 protein is CASQAGGPGNEQFF. The CDR3 bases are TGTGCCAGCCAAGCGGGAGGGCCAGGCAATGAGCAGTTCTTC.

Here the CDR3 DNA reads TGTGCCAGCAGCCCGACTTGGTACGAGCAGTACTTC. This encodes CASSPTWYEQYF. The chain has TRBV6-5 and TRBJ2-7; unclear D gene. The germline V gene has CDR1 MNHEY and CDR2 SVGAGI. The CDR3 has 12 amino acids. V shed 6 bases and J shed 4 bases, with 10 bases lying between them.

The rearrangement links TRBV5-8 to TRBJ2-2; D might be TRBD1 (5 bases). Trimming stripped 6 bases from V and 0 bases from J, with 18 bases between. This CDR3 is 17 amino acids long. Looked up from germline, CDR1 is SGHTS and CDR2 is YDEGEE. CDR3 amino acids: CASTLTKTAANTGELFF. DNA for the CDR3: TGTGCCAGCACCCTTACTAAGACAGCCGCGAACACCGGGGAGCTGTTTTTT.

The chain carries TRBV30 and TRBJ1-2; D is perhaps TRBD1 (5 bases). The germline V and J ends were trimmed by 3 bases and 4 bases, with 9 bases remaining between them. CDR3 length: 12 residues. CDR1 and CDR2 (germline): GTSNPN, SVGIG (reference sequence). CDR3 sequence reads: CAWSPGSYGYTF. CDR3 sequence (DNA): TGTGCCTGGAGCCCAGGGAGCTATGGCTACACCTTC. The whole variable domain, remainder taken from reference TRBV30 and TRBJ1-2, is SQTIHQWPATLVQPVGSPLSLECTVEGTSNPNLYWYRQAAGRGLQLLFYSVGIGQISSEVPQNLSASRPQDRQFILSSKKLLLSDSGFYLCAWSPGSYGYTFGSGTRLTVV.

CDR3 region: CASSPRQAAYEQYF. CDR3 in DNA: TGTGCCAGCAGCCCGAGACAGGCGGCCTACGAGCAGTACTTC. The chain joins TRBV9 to TRBJ2-7; TRBD1 might be the D (6 bases). V was pared by 4 bases and J by 2 bases, with 13 bases between. The CDR3 contains 14 residues. The germline CDR1 and CDR2 sequences are SGDLS and YYNGEE.

The chain employs TRBV7-9 and TRBJ2-2; TRBD1 matches 9 bases. Germline V gene lookup returns CDR1 SEHNR and CDR2 FQNEAQ (reference sequence). Losses at the gene ends were 5 bases for V and 2 bases for J; bases not matched to a gene: 6. This CDR3 is 16 amino acids long. CDR3 region: CASSPWGQGNTGELFF. The CDR3 nucleotides read TGTGCCAGCAGCCCCTGGGGACAGGGAAACACCGGGGAGCTGTTTTTT.